One and the same sample provided the 10 T cell receptor beta chains below, sequenced in a study of PD-L1 blockade in urothelial cancer. Assay: immunoSEQ multiplex PCR; the TCRdb copy retains only in-frame clones and omits some. The sample consists of about 110,000 clones, approximately 90% of them appearing once. Sample time point: peripheral blood 6 weeks after treatment start. This sample comprised PBMCs, obtained around atezolizumab (anti-PD-L1) treatment. The receptors here all came from a man aged 60 to 75 with urothelial cancer.

The chain recombines TRBV27 with TRBJ1-5; 8 positions agree with TRBD1. The junction had 2 bases not matched to a gene; V was cut back by 0 bases and J by 7 bases. The CDR3 runs to 14 residues. Germline-derived CDR1 and CDR2 are MNHEY and SMNVEV (reference sequence). CDR3 nucleotide sequence: TGTGCCAGCAGTTTATCGACAGGGGACCAGCCCCAGCATTTT. Its protein product is CASSLSTGDQPQHF.

The V and J genes are TRBV19 and TRBJ1-2; a possible D gene is TRBD1 (6 bases). The germline CDR1 and CDR2 sequences are LNHDA and SQIVND (reference sequence). This CDR3 contains 17 residues. V lost 5 bases and J 8 bases, leaving 27 bases between the germline ends. CDR3 in amino acids: CASSPPPSDRPVMGYTF. Here the CDR3 DNA reads TGTGCCAGTAGTCCCCCACCCTCCGACAGGCCGGTAATGGGCTACACCTTC.

This chain joins TRBV15 and TRBJ2-1, with TRBD2 as a possible D gene (6 bases). The germline V and J ends were trimmed by 5 bases and 2 bases, with 10 bases remaining between them. The germline CDR1 and CDR2 sequences are LNHNV and YYDKDF (reference sequence). This CDR3 has 14 amino acids. CDR3 sequence reads: CATSSGGTYNEQFF. The CDR3, as DNA: TGTGCCACCAGCTCTGGGGGGACCTACAATGAGCAGTTCTTC.

The chain combines TRBV15 with TRBJ2-1, with D unclear. Germline CDR1 reads LNHNV; CDR2 reads YYDKDF (reference sequence). The V and J ends lost 5 bases and 8 bases respectively, with 16 bases between them. The CDR3 contains 14 residues. Here the CDR3 DNA reads TGTGCCACCAGCTCCCCGGCGGAGACCCATGAGCAGTTCTTC. Its protein product is CATSSPAETHEQFF. Filled out from reference TRBV15 and TRBJ2-1, the complete variable domain reads DAMVIQNPRYQVTQFGKPVTLSCSQTLNHNVMYWYQQKSSQAPKLLFHYYDKDFNNEADTPDNFQSRRPNTSFCFLDIRSPGLGDTAMYLCATSSPAETHEQFFGPGTRLTVL.

The gene calls are TRBV5-1 and TRBJ1-4, with 8 bases aligning to TRBD1. CDR1 and CDR2 from the germline V gene are SGHRS and YFSETQ. The CDR3 runs 15 residues. The V gene end was trimmed by 0 bases and the J gene end by 8 bases; junction bases not matched to a gene: 6. The CDR3 sequence is CASSLAGQGNEKLFF. For the CDR3, the DNA is TGCGCCAGCAGCTTGGCCGGACAGGGAAACGAAAAACTGTTTTTT. Full variable domain (missing parts from reference TRBV5-1 and TRBJ1-4): KAGVTQTPRYLIKTRGQQVTLSCSPISGHRSVSWYQQTPGQGLQFLFEYFSETQRNKGNFPGRFSGRQFSNSRSEMNVSTLELGDSALYLCASSLAGQGNEKLFFGSGTQLSVL.

Written as DNA, the CDR3 is TGTGCCAGCAGCTTGGCCGGACTAGCGGTTCAAGAGACCCAGTACTTC. Encoded protein: CASSLAGLAVQETQYF. The V and J genes are TRBV5-6 and TRBJ2-5, with 10 bases that match TRBD2. The V and J ends lost 0 bases and 2 bases, in that order; junction bases with no gene match: 4. The length of the CDR3 is 16 residues. Germline V lookup: CDR1 SGHDT, CDR2 YYEEEE.

The chain recombines TRBV9 with TRBJ2-7, with 7 bases fitting TRBD2. This CDR3 region has 14 residues. V lost 0 bases, J lost 4 bases, and 4 bases stayed unmatched. Germline lookup yields CDR1 SGDLS and CDR2 YYNGEE. As DNA, the CDR3 is TGTGCCAGCAGCGTAGCTCCCGGGGGGTACGAGCAGTACTTC. It yields the protein CASSVAPGGYEQYF.

This clone was seen just once. This rearrangement joins TRBV9 to TRBJ2-1; 7 bases are shared with TRBD2. V lost 4 bases, J lost 4 bases, and 11 bases stayed unmatched. The CDR3 has 16 residues. The germline CDR1 and CDR2 sequences are SGDLS and YYNGEE. CDR3 DNA sequence: TGTGCCAGCAGCCCCCGGCTAGCGGATACTTACAATGAGCAGTTCTTC. Its translation: CASSPRLADTYNEQFF.

The chain couples TRBV4-2 to TRBJ2-3; TRBD2 matches 8 bases. V lost 0 bases and J lost 2; bases outside the gene matches: 4. Germline V gene sequence: CDR1 LGHNA, CDR2 YNFKEQ. The CDR3 runs to 16 residues. The CDR3 spells CASSQEPGGVTDTQYF. Here the CDR3 DNA reads TGTGCCAGCAGCCAAGAGCCGGGAGGGGTCACAGATACGCAGTATTTT.

The chain carries TRBV4-2 and TRBJ2-1, with 12 bases lining up with TRBD2. Germline trimming cut 5 bases from V and 4 bases from J; bases unmatched to any gene: 9. This CDR3 region has 17 residues. Germline-derived CDR1 and CDR2 are LGHNA and YNFKEQ. CDR3 sequence reads: CASSSWFLAGGYNEQFF. CDR3 nucleotides: TGTGCCAGCAGCTCATGGTTCCTAGCGGGGGGGTACAATGAGCAGTTCTTC.